The TCR beta chain described here comes from a study of tumor-infiltrating lymphocytes in primary liver carcinoma. From unsorted bulk tissue weighing roughly 17-32 mg, DNA and RNA were co-extracted. Chronic HBV infection affected patients, none of whom had received treatment. Collection of samples drew on five separate regions of each tumor. This CDR3 has 13 residues. Germline V lookup: CDR1 SGHDN, CDR2 FVKESK. The study's findings and limits: Lesser overlap characterized tumor-adjacent and tumor-blood pairs relative to tumor region pairs.

About this clonotype: Its cognate antigen is unknown. A read error may produce the germline difference seen at one junction end.

Production of TCR beta cDNA used approximately 0.55 ug total RNA together with a constant-region primer. Generation of the TCR beta libraries relied on three nested multiplex PCR rounds using slightly modified ARM-PCR. Both of the initial two PCR rounds ran for 10 cycles and employed TRBV1-TRBV30 forward primers alongside a C-beta reverse primer. TCRdb used MiXCR to reprocess the multiplex PCR reads, holding one entry per CDR3 protein. The table lists 150,000 to 200,000 distinct CDR3 sequences, around four fifths of them singletons. The chain recombines TRBV14 with TRBJ2-3, with D uncertain. The sequenced sample consisted of tumor tissue from primary liver carcinoma. This sequence originates from a man aged 35-49 years with primary liver carcinoma and hepatitis B virus infection. The CDR3 sequence is CASSLSRSNTQYF. DNA for the CDR3: TGCGCCAGCAGCCTAAGCAGGTCAAATACGCAGTATTTT.